These 14 T cell receptor beta chains share one sample of origin, sequenced in a study of blood T cell repertoires in COVID-19. Using immunoSEQ multiplex PCR, the repertoire was profiled, and TCRdb retains in-frame clones only, with some absent. Of about 310,000 clones in the sample, around 90% were seen once. Sequencing used PBMCs or T cells enriched from blood (not recorded which). All receptors come from a woman under 30 with acute COVID-19.

CDR3 in amino acids: CASSHLGLAAYEQYF. The CDR3 nucleotides read TGTGCCAGCAGCCACTTAGGACTAGCCGCCTACGAGCAGTACTTC. This chain connects TRBV3-1 (or the pseudogene TRBV3-2) to TRBJ2-7; 8 nucleotides line up with TRBD2. Germline V gene sequence: CDR1 LGHDT, CDR2 YNNKEL (reference sequence). The CDR3 loop spans 15 amino acids. The junction had 6 bases not matched to a gene; V was cut back by 3 bases and J by 2 bases.

The gene calls are TRBV6-5 and TRBJ1-2; D remains ambiguous. Germline CDR1 is MNHEY and CDR2 is SVGAGI. V was trimmed by 2 bases and J by 3 bases, leaving 16 bases between them. This CDR3 has 16 residues. CDR3 sequence reads: CASSYQNRPLHYGYTF. CDR3 DNA sequence: TGTGCCAGCAGTTACCAGAACAGACCTTTACACTATGGCTACACCTTC.

The chain combines TRBV28 with TRBJ2-3; TRBD2 is a possible D gene (5 bases). This CDR3 comprises 14 residues. Per the germline V gene, CDR1 is MDHEN and CDR2 is SYDVKM. V lost 4 bases and J 3 bases, leaving 11 bases between the germline ends. CDR3 DNA: TGTGCCAGCAGTTGGGCACTAGAAACAGATACGCAGTATTTT. Amino acids: CASSWALETDTQYF.

Only one count was recorded for this clone. The chain uses TRBV19 and TRBJ1-2, with D unresolved. The ends were cut back, 5 bases at V and 7 bases at J, with 14 bases in the middle. The CDR3 covers 13 residues. Germline V gene sequence: CDR1 LNHDA, CDR2 SQIVND (reference sequence). CDR3 coding DNA: TGTGCCAGTAGTTTCTCTGTATCGGGTGGCTACACCTTC. Encoded protein: CASSFSVSGGYTF.

This chain uses TRBV27 with TRBJ2-7; unclear D gene. The CDR3 runs 12 residues. The germline CDR1 and CDR2 sequences are MNHEY and SMNVEV (reference sequence). Trimming removed 4 bases at V and 6 bases at J, with 10 bases between. This CDR3 is CASSSGISEQYF. The CDR3 nucleotides are TGTGCCAGCAGTTCCGGTATCTCCGAGCAGTACTTC.

This chain joins TRBV7-8 and TRBJ2-1; D remains unclear. The germline gives CDR1 SGHVS, CDR2 FQNEAQ. The length of the CDR3 is 17 residues. V dropped 5 bases and J dropped 7 bases, with 24 bases sitting between them. The CDR3: CASSPHRYSSLSNEQFF. The CDR3 nucleotides read TGTGCCAGCAGCCCCCATCGGTATAGTTCCTTGTCGAATGAGCAGTTCTTC.

The V call is TRBV28, the J call TRBJ1-2; possible D gene TRBD1, 5 bases. The V end was cut by 5 bases, the J end by 6 bases, with 16 bases between. The CDR3 is made up of 14 amino acids. Germline CDR1 and CDR2: MDHEN and SYDVKM. DNA for the CDR3: TGTGCCAGCAGTCCTACACAGGTACGGCATGGCTACACCTTC. Translation: CASSPTQVRHGYTF.

This sequence joins TRBV11-3 and TRBJ2-1; TRBD2 might be the D (6 bases). Trimming took 5 bases from V and 2 from J, leaving 13 bases between them. Germline V gene data show CDR1 as SGHNT and CDR2 as YENEEA. CDR3 length: 15 amino acids. The CDR3 sequence: CASSHLLAPYNEQFF. In DNA, the CDR3 is TGTGCCAGCAGCCATTTACTAGCTCCCTACAATGAGCAGTTCTTC.

The rearrangement links TRBV20-1 to TRBJ1-2, with TRBD1 as a possible D gene (6 bases). Between the trimmed V and J ends, which lost 5 bases and 8 bases, there was a span of 12 bases. The CDR3 consists of 11 residues. Germline V lookup: CDR1 DFQATT, CDR2 SNEGSKA (reference sequence). The CDR3 DNA sequence: TGCAGTGCTGAGACAGGTTTAGGCTACACCTTC. It encodes CSAETGLGYTF.

This clone has a single count. The sample carries other DNA sequences with the same CDR3. The CDR3 DNA reads as TGTGCCAGCAGTTTACGGGGGGGAGCTTTCTTT. Translation gives CASSLRGGAFF. The chain uses TRBV28 and TRBJ1-1; D is possibly TRBD1 (5 bases). V was trimmed by 2 bases and J by 10 bases, leaving 8 bases between them. The CDR3 loop spans 11 amino acids. Germline CDR1 is MDHEN and CDR2 is SYDVKM.

For the CDR3, the DNA is TGTGCCAGCAGTTACTCGCGGGGCCCAGGGGAAAAACTGTTTTTT. Its protein product is CASSYSRGPGEKLFF. This chain links TRBV6-5 with TRBJ1-4; possible D gene TRBD1, 5 bases. This CDR3 has 15 amino acids. CDR1 is MNHEY, CDR2 SVGAGI, per germline. V was pared by 0 bases and J by 8 bases, with 13 bases between.

The gene calls are TRBV5-8 and TRBJ1-6; 7 bases agree with TRBD1. Germline CDR1 SGHTS, CDR2 YDEGEE. J lost 3 bases, V lost 0 bases, and 9 bases had no gene match. This CDR3 spans 18 amino acids. CDR3 in DNA: TGTGCCAGCAGCTTGGGTACAGGGGACTCCGTCTATAATTCACCCCTCCACTTT. Protein: CASSLGTGDSVYNSPLHF. The entire variable domain, with the rest obtained from reference TRBV5-8 and TRBJ1-6, is as follows: EAGVTQSPTHLIKTRGQQATLRCSPISGHTSVYWYQQALGLGLQFLLWYDEGEERNRGNFPPRFSGRQFPNYSSELNVNALELEDSALYLCASSLGTGDSVYNSPLHFGNGTRLTVT.

The chain uses TRBV27 and TRBJ1-2; perhaps TRBD1 as D (6 bases). The germline V gene encodes CDR1 MNHEY and CDR2 SMNVEV (reference sequence). V was shortened by 2 bases and J by 2 bases, with 12 bases between the two germline ends. This CDR3 comprises 15 residues. The CDR3 is CASSLVAGANYGYTF. DNA for the CDR3: TGTGCCAGCAGTTTAGTGGCAGGGGCAAACTATGGCTACACCTTC.

The rearrangement uses TRBV28 and TRBJ1-2; 7 bases match TRBD1. The germline V gene encodes CDR1 MDHEN and CDR2 SYDVKM. The CDR3 loop spans 13 amino acids. J lost 8 bases, V lost 2 bases, and 5 bases had no gene match. The CDR3 DNA is TGTGCCAGCAGTTTAAGCAGGGGGTCGGGCTACACCTTC. It codes for CASSLSRGSGYTF.